The 23 T cell receptor beta chains given below trace back to one sample, sequenced in a study of blood T cell repertoires in COVID-19. Method: immunoSEQ multiplex PCR; TCRdb's copy keeps in-frame clones and lacks some. Altogether 60,000 to 70,000 clones are present, approximately 90% being singletons, with the ten largest covering 9.5% to 13%. Sequencing was carried out using PBMCs or T cells enriched from blood (not recorded which). The receptors derive from a woman in her thirties or forties who had recovered from COVID-19.

This clone is a singleton in its sample. This chain connects TRBV7-8 to TRBJ1-1; D might be TRBD1 (6 bases). V lost 5 bases and J lost 7, with 32 bases in between. Per the germline V gene, CDR1 is SGHVS and CDR2 is FQNEAQ. The length of the CDR3 is 19 residues. In DNA form, the CDR3 reads TGTGCCAGCAGCCCTACTCGCTTTCGGCAGGGGTCTCAAGTGAGTGAAGCTTTCTTT. The encoded protein is CASSPTRFRQGSQVSEAFF. The full variable domain, with the rest looked up from reference TRBV7-8 and TRBJ1-1, is GAGVSQSPRYKVAKRGQDVALRCDPISGHVSLFWYQQALGQGPEFLTYFQNEAQLDKSGLPSDRFFAERPEGSVSTLKIQRTQQEDSAVYLCASSPTRFRQGSQVSEAFFGQGTRLTVV.

The rearrangement links TRBV6-5 to TRBJ1-2; TRBD1 agrees at 9 bases. Per the germline V gene, CDR1 is MNHEY and CDR2 is SVGAGI. V was clipped by 0 bases and J by 6 bases; unmatched bases: 2. The CDR3 runs to 14 residues. CDR3 nucleotide sequence: TGTGCCAGCAGTTACTCGACAGGGGGGAATGGCTACACCTTC. It encodes CASSYSTGGNGYTF.

The gene calls are TRBV5-1 and TRBJ2-7; D may be TRBD1 (6 bases). V was cut by 1 base and J by 0 bases, with 8 bases left in between. Germline CDR1 reads SGHRS; CDR2 reads YFSETQ. The CDR3 is 14 amino acids. CDR3 loop: CASSLQGTSYEQYF. The CDR3 DNA reads TGCGCCAGCAGCTTGCAGGGGACCTCCTACGAGCAGTACTTC. The full variable domain, with the rest looked up from reference TRBV5-1 and TRBJ2-7, is KAGVTQTPRYLIKTRGQQVTLSCSPISGHRSVSWYQQTPGQGLQFLFEYFSETQRNKGNFPGRFSGRQFSNSRSEMNVSTLELGDSALYLCASSLQGTSYEQYFGPGTRLTVT.

The CDR3 reads CASSQDLLVRGRFPNEKLFF. The DNA of the CDR3 is TGTGCCAGCAGCCAAGATCTTTTGGTGAGGGGGCGCTTCCCTAATGAAAAACTGTTTTTT. J is TRBJ1-4 and V is TRBV3-1 (or the pseudogene TRBV3-2); 7 positions match TRBD1. J was trimmed by 3 bases and V by 0 bases; bases with no gene match: 16. From germline, CDR1 is LGHDT and CDR2 YNNKEL (reference sequence). This CDR3 is built from 20 residues.

This rearrangement joins TRBV24-1 to TRBJ1-2, with D possibly being TRBD1 (5 bases). The V end was cut by 5 bases, the J end by 6 bases, with 12 bases between. This CDR3 has 13 amino acids. Germline V CDR1 and CDR2: KGHDR, SFDVKD. CDR3 sequence reads: CATSASGMDGYTF. Written as DNA, the CDR3 is TGTGCCACCAGTGCCTCAGGGATGGATGGCTACACCTTC.

The chain is built from TRBV15 and TRBJ1-5, with TRBD1 matching 8 bases. V lost 1 base to trimming and J lost 2 bases; unmatched junction nucleotides: 10. CDR3 length: 18 amino acids. Germline assignment: CDR1 LNHNV and CDR2 YYDKDF (reference sequence). The CDR3 sequence: CATSRGVGLDRGNQPQHF. In DNA form, the CDR3 reads TGTGCCACCAGCAGAGGGGTTGGGTTGGACAGGGGCAATCAGCCCCAGCATTTT.

This chain connects TRBV7-3 to TRBJ2-3; D possibly corresponds to TRBD2 (6 bases). The V gene's germline CDR1 is SGHTA and CDR2 FQGTGA. V was clipped by 2 bases and J by 2 bases, with 20 bases between them. CDR3 size: 18 residues. The CDR3 sequence is CASSLRGPGGGSTDTQYF. In DNA form, the CDR3 reads TGTGCCAGCAGCTTACGGGGCCCCGGGGGTGGGTCCACAGATACGCAGTATTTT.

This clone occurred once. The V gene is TRBV23-1, the J gene TRBJ1-4; 7 positions agree with TRBD1. Being an ORF, TRBV23-1 has a function that is uncertain. With 4 bases clipped from V and 0 bases from J, the junction kept 8 bases outside the gene matches. This CDR3 is 17 amino acids long. The CDR3 protein is CASSRRGPGATNEKLFF. CDR3 coding DNA: TGCGCCAGCAGTCGAAGGGGGCCAGGGGCAACTAATGAAAAACTGTTTTTT.

CDR3 sequence: CASSQGQGRTEAFF. DNA of the CDR3: TGCGCCAGCAGCCAAGGGCAGGGGCGGACTGAAGCTTTCTTT. The V gene is TRBV4-1, the J gene TRBJ1-1, with D possibly being TRBD1 (6 bases). The ends were cut back, 1 base at V and 5 bases at J, with 11 bases in the middle. The germline V gene has CDR1 MGHRA and CDR2 YSYEKL. The CDR3 runs to 14 residues.

The CDR3 region has the DNA TGTGCCAGCAGCCTCGGGGGGACTAACTACGAGCAGTACTTC. Translated: CASSLGGTNYEQYF. This rearrangement joins TRBV9 to TRBJ2-7; 7 bases align to TRBD2. CDR1 and CDR2 from the germline V gene are SGDLS and YYNGEE. Trimming at V came to 4 bases and at J to 3 bases, leaving 7 bases not matched to a gene. This CDR3 region has 14 residues.

The V gene is TRBV10-2, the J gene TRBJ2-1; D may be TRBD2 (5 bases). The CDR3 length is 17 residues. The V end lost 3 bases, the J end lost 8 bases, and 23 bases lay between the germline ends. The germline gives CDR1 WSHSY, CDR2 SAAADI. The CDR3 DNA reads as TGCGCCAGCAGTGATCTGAGGGCAGCGACGCAATTGGATGAGCAGTTCTTC. It codes for CASSDLRAATQLDEQFF.

The chain couples TRBV7-9 to TRBJ1-6; TRBD1 matches 8 bases. Germline assignment: CDR1 SEHNR and CDR2 FQNEAQ (reference sequence). V lost 1 base to trimming and J lost 9 bases; unmatched junction nucleotides: 5. This CDR3 comprises 15 residues. CDR3 DNA: TGTGCCAGCAGCTTAGTCAGGGGGCCGGGTTCACCCCTCCACTTT. Its protein product is CASSLVRGPGSPLHF.

J is TRBJ1-6 and V is TRBV28, with D perhaps TRBD1 (6 bases). Per germline, CDR1 MDHEN and CDR2 SYDVKM. V shed 10 bases and J shed 0 bases, with 13 bases lying between them. This CDR3 spans 15 amino acids. In DNA form, the CDR3 reads TGTGCCATCCGCAGGGGAAGCTCCTATAATTCACCCCTCCACTTT. Protein: CAIRRGSSYNSPLHF.

The chain uses TRBV3-1 (or the pseudogene TRBV3-2) and TRBJ1-6; D is ambiguous. The CDR3 contains 14 residues. Per germline, CDR1 LGHDT and CDR2 YNNKEL (reference sequence). V dropped 0 bases and J dropped 9 bases, with 9 bases sitting between them. The DNA for the CDR3 is TGTGCCAGCAGCCAAGAGGGTAGCGGTTCACCCCTCCACTTT. This sequence encodes CASSQEGSGSPLHF.

The rearrangement joins TRBV4-1 to TRBJ1-2, with 7 bases fitting TRBD1. Germline V gene lookup returns CDR1 MGHRA and CDR2 YSYEKL. The CDR3 runs 17 residues. V lost 0 bases and J lost 7; bases outside the gene matches: 14. The CDR3 nucleotides read TGCGCCAGCAGCCAAGATTACGTAGACAGGGCTCCCGCTGGCTACACCTTC. Amino acids: CASSQDYVDRAPAGYTF.

The chain employs TRBV27 and TRBJ2-5; D perhaps matches TRBD1 (6 bases). The germline CDR1 and CDR2 sequences are MNHEY and SMNVEV (reference sequence). V was clipped by 5 bases and J by 0 bases, with 13 bases between them. The CDR3 consists of 15 residues. CDR3 coding DNA: TGTGCCAGCAGTCATTTGGACAGCTACCAAGAGACCCAGTACTTC. Encoded protein: CASSHLDSYQETQYF.

This chain uses TRBV5-1 with TRBJ2-7; possible D gene TRBD2, 5 bases. Trimming removed 0 bases at V and 4 bases at J, with 14 bases between. The CDR3 length is 15 residues. Germline V gene lookup returns CDR1 SGHRS and CDR2 YFSETQ. The chain's CDR3 is CASSLAPGYGYEQYF. Written as DNA, the CDR3 is TGCGCCAGCAGCTTGGCCCCGGGGTATGGGTACGAGCAGTACTTC.

The chain couples TRBV5-1 to TRBJ2-3; possibly TRBD1 for D (6 bases). V dropped 4 bases and J dropped 2 bases, with 17 bases sitting between them. Germline-derived CDR1 and CDR2 are SGHRS and YFSETQ. The CDR3 totals 16 residues. The DNA of the CDR3 is TGCGCCAGCAGCAAGGGGGATAGGGGTTTCACAGATACGCAGTATTTT. Translating it yields CASSKGDRGFTDTQYF. The full variable domain, in which reference TRBV5-1 and TRBJ2-3 provide the parts outside the CDR3, is KAGVTQTPRYLIKTRGQQVTLSCSPISGHRSVSWYQQTPGQGLQFLFEYFSETQRNKGNFPGRFSGRQFSNSRSEMNVSTLELGDSALYLCASSKGDRGFTDTQYFGPGTRLTVL.

V gene TRBV29-1 combines with J gene TRBJ1-1, with a possible D match to TRBD1 (6 bases). V gave up 7 bases and J gave up 7 bases, with 10 bases separating them. This CDR3 spans 10 amino acids. Germline V CDR1 and CDR2: SQVTM, ANQGSEA. For the CDR3, the DNA is TGCAGCGCCGGACAGAATGAAGCTTTCTTT. Translation gives CSAGQNEAFF.

The genes are TRBV3-1 (or the pseudogene TRBV3-2) and TRBJ2-1; 9 bases match TRBD2. V lost 1 base and J lost 9; bases outside the gene matches: 4. CDR1 is LGHDT and CDR2 is YNNKEL in the germline V gene (reference sequence). The CDR3 covers 14 residues. In DNA form, the CDR3 reads TGTGCCAGCAGCCAAGCGCGGGGGGGCGGTGAGCAGTTCTTC. Its translation is CASSQARGGGEQFF.

This rearrangement joins TRBV5-1 to TRBJ2-1, with D possibly TRBD1 on 6 matching bases. CDR1 and CDR2 from the germline V gene are SGHRS and YFSETQ. The ends were cut back, 0 bases at V and 8 bases at J, with 18 bases in the middle. The CDR3 runs 16 residues. For the CDR3, the DNA is TGCGCCAGCAGCTTGGATGCCAGGGGCGCAGTCGATGAGCAGTTCTTC. Translated, it gives CASSLDARGAVDEQFF.

J is TRBJ1-3 and V is TRBV3-1 (or the pseudogene TRBV3-2); D remains unclear. The V and J ends lost 0 bases and 6 bases respectively, with 6 bases between them. The CDR3 is 13 residues long. Germline V gene lookup returns CDR1 LGHDT and CDR2 YNNKEL (reference sequence). The DNA for the CDR3 is TGTGCCAGCAGCCAAGACCCCGTAAACACCATATATTTT. Encoded protein: CASSQDPVNTIYF.

The V call is TRBV13, the J call TRBJ1-2; D unresolved. The CDR3 spans 14 residues. Germline values: CDR1 PRHDT, CDR2 FYEKMQ (reference sequence). Trimming removed 5 bases from V and 8 bases from J, with 18 bases in between. The CDR3 bases are TGTGCCAGCAGCCCCTACGGTCCTTCGGGAGGCTACACCTTC. Translation gives CASSPYGPSGGYTF.